Each of the 10 T cell receptor beta chains below was sequenced from the same sample in a study of T cell changes during pregnancy in multiple sclerosis. Sequencing used immunoSEQ multiplex PCR; TCRdb keeps in-frame clones, though not all of them. The data show approximately 93,000 clones, less than 95% seen once. Sequencing was performed on peripheral blood, taken before pregnancy. These receptor sequences come from a female donor with multiple sclerosis, enrolled in a pregnancy study.

The rearrangement joins TRBV5-1 to TRBJ1-2; D unresolved. V lost 2 bases to trimming and J lost 3 bases, with 11 bases between them. The germline CDR1 and CDR2 sequences are SGHRS and YFSETQ. The CDR3 extends over 14 amino acids. CDR3 bases: TGCGCCAGCAGCTTAGGAGGGAATGACTATGGCTACACCTTC. Translating it yields CASSLGGNDYGYTF.

The chain recombines TRBV28 with TRBJ1-5; no clear D gene. With 3 bases removed from V and 6 bases from J, the gap between germline ends came to 15 bases. This CDR3 comprises 15 residues. CDR1 is MDHEN, CDR2 SYDVKM, per germline. For the CDR3, the DNA is TGTGCCAGCAGTTTTTCTAGCGGGGATAGTCAGCCCCAGCATTTT. Encoded protein: CASSFSSGDSQPQHF. The entire variable domain, with the rest obtained from reference TRBV28 and TRBJ1-5, is as follows: DVKVTQSSRYLVKRTGEKVFLECVQDMDHENMFWYRQDPGLGLRLIYFSYDVKMKEKGDIPEGYSVSREKKERFSLILESASTNQTSMYLCASSFSSGDSQPQHFGDGTRLSIL.

The V and J genes are TRBV29-1 and TRBJ1-2; D unclear. The CDR3 is 13 amino acids. The germline V and J ends were trimmed by 4 bases and 0 bases, with 9 bases remaining between them. Germline-derived CDR1 and CDR2 are SQVTM and ANQGSEA. CDR3 sequence: CSVGLAANYGYTF. The CDR3 nucleotides are TGCAGCGTTGGGCTCGCAGCTAACTATGGCTACACCTTC.

The V and J genes are TRBV2 and TRBJ1-3, with 11 bases aligning to TRBD1. The CDR3 has 16 residues. The J segment lost 2 bases and the V segment lost 5 bases, leaving 5 bases of the junction unmatched. The germline CDR1 and CDR2 sequences are SNHLY and FYNNEI. In DNA form, the CDR3 reads TGTGCCAGCAGTCGGGACAGGGGGGTCGCTGGAAACACCATATATTTT. Its protein is CASSRDRGVAGNTIYF.

This sequence joins TRBV4-3 and TRBJ1-6, with D possibly being TRBD1 (6 bases). Germline V gene sequence: CDR1 LGHNA, CDR2 YSLEER. The germline V and J ends were trimmed by 4 bases and 9 bases, with 13 bases remaining between them. The CDR3 totals 14 residues. The CDR3 nucleotides are TGCGCCAGCAGCCCAGAACAGGGTATTTCACCCCTCCACTTT. This sequence encodes CASSPEQGISPLHF.

This chain's CDR3 is CAWKQLDEAFF. The CDR3 region has the DNA TGTGCCTGGAAACAGTTAGACGAAGCTTTCTTT. This chain connects TRBV30 to TRBJ1-1; D is unclear. The V end lost 4 bases, the J end lost 8 bases, and 11 bases lay between the germline ends. The CDR3 runs to 11 residues. Germline CDR1 is GTSNPN and CDR2 is SVGIG (reference sequence).

V gene TRBV2 combines with J gene TRBJ1-1, with a weak D call TRBD1 (6 bases). The CDR3 sequence is 14 residues long. Trimming left V 7 bases short and J 0 bases short, with 12 bases between. Germline V gene sequence: CDR1 SNHLY, CDR2 FYNNEI. The DNA of the CDR3 is TGTGCCAGCACCTACGGACAGCTGAACACTGAAGCTTTCTTT. This sequence encodes CASTYGQLNTEAFF.

The chain joins TRBV4-1 to TRBJ2-7, with a possible D match to TRBD2 (6 bases). This CDR3 spans 17 amino acids. The V end lost 2 bases, the J end lost 0 bases, and 17 bases lay between the germline ends. Per the germline V gene, CDR1 is MGHRA and CDR2 is YSYEKL. Written as DNA, the CDR3 is TGCGCCAGCAGCCAAAAAATGGACTACCTGAGCTCCTACGAGCAGTACTTC. It is translated as CASSQKMDYLSSYEQYF.

V usage is TRBV15 and J usage is TRBJ2-7, with a possible D match to TRBD2 (5 bases). Germline lookup yields CDR1 LNHNV and CDR2 YYDKDF (reference sequence). There are 14 residues in the CDR3. With 4 bases removed from V and 1 base from J, the gap between germline ends came to 11 bases. CDR3 sequence reads: CATSTPGFSYEQYF. DNA for the CDR3: TGTGCCACCAGCACCCCGGGATTTTCCTACGAGCAGTACTTC.

The chain links TRBV5-1 to TRBJ2-3; 8 bases agree with TRBD2. Germline V gene lookup returns CDR1 SGHRS and CDR2 YFSETQ. This CDR3 region has 14 residues. V trimming: 0 bases; J trimming: 6 bases; junction bases outside the gene matches: 3. The CDR3 DNA reads TGCGCCAGCAGCTTGGATAGCGGGGAGGATACGCAGTATTTT. This gives the protein CASSLDSGEDTQYF.